A single T cell receptor (beta chain) is shown here with its context. This sample stems from a study of blood T cell repertoires in COVID-19. Study context: The origin of the acute and convalescent COVID-19 samples was the United States, Italy and Spain. Sample material is recorded as cDNA or gDNA derived from T cells, B-cell-depleted T cells, or PBMCs.

The CDR3 spans 16 residues. J was trimmed by 3 bases and V by 5 bases; bases with no gene match: 10. In germline, CDR1 is LNHDA, CDR2 SQIVND (reference sequence). Original data processing: Using reference gene primer amplification, nucleated cell counts were estimated. Profiled with immunoSEQ multiplex PCR; TCRdb holds only in-frame clones, not every one. That table gives V, J and clone size, and the DNA gave D and trimming. The sample shows roughly 230,000 clones, just under 85% of them seen only once. Sequenced input: peripheral blood. The TCR comes from a woman in her sixties with active or convalescent COVID-19. The rearrangement joins TRBV19 to TRBJ1-5, with 7 bases fitting TRBD1. CDR3 protein: CASSPVQGVSNQPQHF. The CDR3 DNA follows: TGTGCCAGTAGTCCCGTTCAGGGGGTCTCCAATCAGCCCCAGCATTTT.